One and the same sample provided the 15 T cell receptor beta chains below, sequenced in a study of persistence of HIV-infected CD4 T cells. The libraries were made with immunoSEQ version 4 in survey mode. This table comes from immunoSEQ multiplex PCR, and its TCRdb copy is limited to in-frame clones, with some not included. The sample has around 28,000 clones; around four fifths are singletons. These receptors' antigens are unknown. Lysates of CMV-infected fibroblasts at 10 ug/mL stimulated these cells. CD40L-negative CD69-negative CD45RO-high memory CD4+ T cells were sorted as populations depleted of antigen-responding cells. Here the sequenced sample was CD4+ T cells sorted from PBMCs after approximately 20-hour stimulation, taken from a patient who received antiretroviral therapy. The receptors come from an adult woman with HIV who was CMV-seropositive.

The V call is TRBV6-5, the J call TRBJ1-2; D gene unclear. The CDR3 loop spans 13 amino acids. Trimming cost V 5 bases and J 7 bases, with 14 bases left between them. Germline V lookup: CDR1 MNHEY, CDR2 SVGAGI. CDR3 DNA: TGTGCCAGCAGTCCCGAAAGGGTTTTTGGCTACACCTTC. Its protein product is CASSPERVFGYTF.

The genes are TRBV19 and TRBJ2-5, with a tentative D call TRBD2 (5 bases). From germline, CDR1 is LNHDA and CDR2 SQIVND (reference sequence). The ends were cut back, 8 bases at V and 3 bases at J, with 13 bases in the middle. The CDR3 is made up of 13 amino acids. CDR3 in amino acids: CASGRRQKETQYF. The CDR3 DNA sequence: TGTGCCAGTGGGCGGAGGCAGAAAGAGACCCAGTACTTC.

The rearrangement joins TRBV6-5 to TRBJ1-5, with TRBD1 as a possible D gene (6 bases). The V gene lost 6 bases and the J gene lost 3 bases, with 12 bases spanning the gap. The germline V gene encodes CDR1 MNHEY and CDR2 SVGAGI. This CDR3 spans 14 amino acids. The CDR3 reads CASRLTGLNQPQHF. The CDR3 nucleotides read TGTGCCAGCAGGCTGACAGGTCTCAATCAGCCCCAGCATTTT.

This clone was detected a few times. V is TRBV7-9 and J is TRBJ2-6; D is possibly TRBD1 (6 bases). This CDR3 has 18 amino acids. Trimming left V 3 bases short and J 0 bases short, with 15 bases between. From germline, CDR1 is SEHNR and CDR2 FQNEAQ (reference sequence). The CDR3 sequence: CASSLSWDTFSGANVLTF. CDR3 nucleotide sequence: TGTGCCAGCAGCTTGTCCTGGGACACTTTCTCTGGGGCCAACGTCCTGACTTTC. Variable domain in full (rest from reference TRBV7-9 and TRBJ2-6): DTGVSQNPRHKITKRGQNVTFRCDPISEHNRLYWYRQTLGQGPEFLTYFQNEAQLEKSRLLSDRFSAERPKGSFSTLEIQRTEQGDSAMYLCASSLSWDTFSGANVLTFGAGSRLTVL.

This clone was seen more than once but under ten times. V and J are TRBV7-6 and TRBJ2-3; D call uncertain. CDR3 length equals 12 residues. CDR1 and CDR2 (germline): SGHVS, FNYEAQ. Trimming took off 4 bases at V and 7 bases at J, with 9 bases between the two ends. In nucleotides, the CDR3 is TGTGCCAGCAGCTCCCCCACCCATACGCAGTATTTT. Translating it yields CASSSPTHTQYF.

The chain has TRBV2 and TRBJ2-2; perhaps TRBD2 as D (5 bases). The CDR3 consists of 14 residues. Trimming removed 7 bases from V and 0 bases from J, with 9 bases in between. Germline V gives CDR1 SNHLY, CDR2 FYNNEI. The CDR3 here is CASTGLANTGELFF. In nucleotides, the CDR3 is TGTGCCAGCACAGGACTGGCGAACACCGGGGAGCTGTTTTTT.

This clone was seen once. The chain recombines TRBV29-1 with TRBJ2-3, with D uncertain. Between the trimmed V and J ends, which lost 6 bases and 2 bases, there was a span of 6 bases. The CDR3 totals 11 residues. Per germline, CDR1 SQVTM and CDR2 ANQGSEA. DNA for the CDR3: TGCAGCGTCCTATACACAGATACGCAGTATTTT. This translates into CSVLYTDTQYF.

The J gene is TRBJ2-7, the V gene TRBV7-2; 9 bases align to TRBD2. The CDR3 extends over 15 amino acids. Trimming took 1 base from V and 3 from J; bases not matched to a gene: 4. Germline assignment: CDR1 SGHTA and CDR2 FQGNSA. The CDR3 region has the DNA TGTGCCAGCAGCTTAGGGGGAGCGGGGGGCTACGAGCAGTACGTC. Protein: CASSLGGAGGYEQYV.

The chain is built from TRBV10-3 and TRBJ1-4; D call uncertain. Trimming took off 2 bases at V and 0 bases at J, with 10 bases between the two ends. This CDR3 has 16 amino acids. In germline, CDR1 is ENHRY, CDR2 SYGVKD. CDR3 sequence reads: CAISETPRPTNEKLFF. CDR3 bases: TGTGCCATCAGTGAGACGCCCAGACCAACTAATGAAAAACTGTTTTTT.

This rearrangement joins TRBV28 to TRBJ1-2, with D hard to call. Germline lookup yields CDR1 MDHEN and CDR2 SYDVKM. V gave up 4 bases and J gave up 8 bases, with 11 bases separating them. The CDR3 runs to 12 residues. CDR3 coding DNA: TGTGCCAGCAGTTCTACCCCAAGGGGCTACACCTTC. Residues: CASSSTPRGYTF.

This clone has just one count. The chain combines TRBV7-9 with TRBJ1-6, with D perhaps matching TRBD1 (5 bases). CDR1 is SEHNR and CDR2 is FQNEAQ in the germline V gene (reference sequence). CDR3 length: 15 amino acids. The V gene lost 1 base and the J gene lost 10 bases, with 14 bases spanning the gap. CDR3 sequence reads: CASSLVAGMESPLHF. The CDR3 region has the DNA TGTGCCAGCAGCTTAGTGGCAGGGATGGAATCACCCCTCCACTTT. Combining the CDR3 with reference TRBV7-9 and TRBJ1-6 gives the whole variable domain DTGVSQNPRHKITKRGQNVTFRCDPISEHNRLYWYRQTLGQGPEFLTYFQNEAQLEKSRLLSDRFSAERPKGSFSTLEIQRTEQGDSAMYLCASSLVAGMESPLHFGNGTRLTVT.

The chain couples TRBV5-4 to TRBJ1-2; 8 bases are shared with TRBD1. The CDR3 totals 15 residues. V lost 4 bases and J lost 10; bases outside the gene matches: 15. The V gene's germline CDR1 is SGHNT and CDR2 YYREEE (reference sequence). CDR3 amino acids: CASSAAGGSSVVYTF. The CDR3 coding sequence is TGTGCCAGCAGCGCTGCAGGGGGCTCCTCGGTAGTCTACACCTTC.

The chain is built from TRBV5-1 and TRBJ1-1; possible D gene TRBD1, 6 bases. The CDR3 covers 13 residues. Between the trimmed V and J ends, which lost 1 base and 4 bases, there was a span of 8 bases. Germline V gives CDR1 SGHRS, CDR2 YFSETQ. The CDR3 sequence is CASSLQGGTEAFF. The DNA of the CDR3 is TGCGCCAGCAGCTTGCAAGGGGGCACTGAAGCTTTCTTT.

With regard to this clone: Other DNA sequences in the sample encode the same CDR3. The V call is TRBV5-6, the J call TRBJ1-1; unclear D gene. The CDR3 consists of 11 residues. V lost 4 bases and J 0 bases, leaving 1 base between the germline ends. CDR1 is SGHDT and CDR2 is YYEEEE in the germline V gene. CDR3 DNA: TGTGCCAGCAGCCTGAACACTGAAGCTTTCTTT. It specifies CASSLNTEAFF.

The chain recombines TRBV30 with TRBJ2-4; possibly TRBD1 or TRBD2 for D (6 bases each). CDR3 length equals 18 residues. The V and J ends lost 0 bases and 2 bases respectively, with 20 bases between them. The germline V gene encodes CDR1 GTSNPN and CDR2 SVGIG (reference sequence). The DNA of the CDR3 is TGTGCCTGGAGTGTACTAAGTTCCGGGGGCGCGACCAAAAACATTCAGTACTTC. Protein sequence: CAWSVLSSGGATKNIQYF.